This TCR beta chain came from a study of OX40 agonist ivuxolimab in advanced cancers. V lost 0 bases and J lost 6; bases outside the gene matches: 2. The CDR3 runs 15 residues. CDR1 MNHNS and CDR2 SASEGT come from the germline V gene. Clones were read by immunoSEQ multiplex PCR, and TCRdb kept only the in-frame ones, dropping some. This table has about 77,000 clones, approximately 90% appearing once. V is TRBV6-1 and J is TRBJ1-5; 10 positions match TRBD1. The sample consisted of CD4+ or CD8+ T cells sorted from blood, taken in a trial of the OX40 agonist ivuxolimab. This receptor was identified in an adult with an advanced solid tumor such as melanoma, head and neck, liver or kidney cancer. The CDR3 spells CASSEAGQGSQPQHF. In DNA form, the CDR3 reads TGTGCCAGCAGTGAAGCGGGACAGGGGTCTCAGCCCCAGCATTTT.